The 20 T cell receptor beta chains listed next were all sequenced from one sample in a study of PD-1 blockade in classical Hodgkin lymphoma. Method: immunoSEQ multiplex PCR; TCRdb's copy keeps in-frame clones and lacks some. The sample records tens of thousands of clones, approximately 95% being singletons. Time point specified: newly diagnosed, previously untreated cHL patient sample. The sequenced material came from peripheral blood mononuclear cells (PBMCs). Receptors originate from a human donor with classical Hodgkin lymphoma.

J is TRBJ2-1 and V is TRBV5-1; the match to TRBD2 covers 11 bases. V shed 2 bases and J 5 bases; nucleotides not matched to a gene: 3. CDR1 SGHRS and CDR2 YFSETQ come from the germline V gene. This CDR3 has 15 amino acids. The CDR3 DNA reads TGCGCCAGCAGCTTCGGGACTAGCGGCAACAATGAGCAGTTCTTC. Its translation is CASSFGTSGNNEQFF.

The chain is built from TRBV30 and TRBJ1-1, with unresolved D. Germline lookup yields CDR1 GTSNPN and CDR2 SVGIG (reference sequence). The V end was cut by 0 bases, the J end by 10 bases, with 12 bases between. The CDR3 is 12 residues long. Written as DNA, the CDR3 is TGTGCCTGGAGTGTACTCGGGTCGTCAGCTTTCTTT. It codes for CAWSVLGSSAFF.

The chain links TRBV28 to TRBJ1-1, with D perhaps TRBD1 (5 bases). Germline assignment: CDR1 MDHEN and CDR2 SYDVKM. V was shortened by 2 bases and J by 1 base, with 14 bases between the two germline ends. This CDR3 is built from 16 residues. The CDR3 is CASSLRGKGPNTEAFF. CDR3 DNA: TGTGCCAGCAGTTTAAGGGGTAAGGGACCGAACACTGAAGCTTTCTTT.

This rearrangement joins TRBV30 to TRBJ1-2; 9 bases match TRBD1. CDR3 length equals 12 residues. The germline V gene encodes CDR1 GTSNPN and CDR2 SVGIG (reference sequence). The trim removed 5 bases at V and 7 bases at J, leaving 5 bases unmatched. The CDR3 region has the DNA TGTGCCTGGGAACAGGGGGCGCGTGGCTACACCTTC. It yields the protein CAWEQGARGYTF.

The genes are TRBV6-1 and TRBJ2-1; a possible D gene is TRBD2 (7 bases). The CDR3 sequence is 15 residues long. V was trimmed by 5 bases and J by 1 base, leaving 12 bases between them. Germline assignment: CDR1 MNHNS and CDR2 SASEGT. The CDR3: CASSFEGGSYNEQFF. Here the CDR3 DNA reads TGTGCCAGCAGTTTCGAGGGGGGGTCCTACAATGAGCAGTTCTTC.

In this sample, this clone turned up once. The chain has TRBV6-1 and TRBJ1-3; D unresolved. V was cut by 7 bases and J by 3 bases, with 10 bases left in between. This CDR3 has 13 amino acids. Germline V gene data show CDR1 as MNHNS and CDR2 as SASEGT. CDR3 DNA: TGTGCCAGCACGGCAGACCTTGGAAACACCATATATTTT. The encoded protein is CASTADLGNTIYF.

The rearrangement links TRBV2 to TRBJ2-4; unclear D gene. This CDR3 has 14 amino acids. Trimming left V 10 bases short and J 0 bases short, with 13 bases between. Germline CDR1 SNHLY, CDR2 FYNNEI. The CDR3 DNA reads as TGTGCCACCTTAAACCCCGGAGCCAAAAACATTCAGTACTTC. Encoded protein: CATLNPGAKNIQYF.

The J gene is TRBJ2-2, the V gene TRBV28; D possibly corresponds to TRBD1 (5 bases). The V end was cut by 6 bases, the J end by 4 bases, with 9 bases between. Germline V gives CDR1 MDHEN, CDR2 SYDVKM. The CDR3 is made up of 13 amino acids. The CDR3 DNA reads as TGTGCCAGCAGGCAAGACAGCACCGGGGAGCTGTTTTTT. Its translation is CASRQDSTGELFF.

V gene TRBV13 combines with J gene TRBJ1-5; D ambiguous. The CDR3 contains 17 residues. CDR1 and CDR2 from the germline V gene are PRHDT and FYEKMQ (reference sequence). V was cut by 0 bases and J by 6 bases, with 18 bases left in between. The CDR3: CASSLGPDLSWSQPQHF. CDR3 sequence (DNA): TGTGCCAGCAGCTTAGGCCCGGACCTCAGCTGGAGTCAGCCCCAGCATTTT.

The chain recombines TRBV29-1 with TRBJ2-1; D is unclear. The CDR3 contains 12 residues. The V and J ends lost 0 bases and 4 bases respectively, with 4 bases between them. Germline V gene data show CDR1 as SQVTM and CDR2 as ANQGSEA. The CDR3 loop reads CSVEDRYNEQFF. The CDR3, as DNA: TGCAGCGTTGAAGATAGATACAATGAGCAGTTCTTC.

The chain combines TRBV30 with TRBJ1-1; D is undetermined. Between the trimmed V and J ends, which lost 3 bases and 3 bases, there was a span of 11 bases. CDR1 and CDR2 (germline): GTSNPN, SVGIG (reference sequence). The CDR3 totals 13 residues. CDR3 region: CAWRDVGYTEAFF. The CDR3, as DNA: TGTGCCTGGAGGGATGTCGGGTACACTGAAGCTTTCTTT. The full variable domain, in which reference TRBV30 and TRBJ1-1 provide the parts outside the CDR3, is SQTIHQWPATLVQPVGSPLSLECTVEGTSNPNLYWYRQAAGRGLQLLFYSVGIGQISSEVPQNLSASRPQDRQFILSSKKLLLSDSGFYLCAWRDVGYTEAFFGQGTRLTVV.

CDR3 sequence reads: CASSSQVGGGSYGYTF. For the CDR3, the DNA is TGCGCCAGCAGCTCACAGGTTGGAGGGGGAAGCTATGGCTACACCTTC. V usage is TRBV5-1 and J usage is TRBJ1-2; D might be TRBD1 (6 bases). The germline V and J ends were trimmed by 3 bases and 4 bases, with 19 bases remaining between them. Germline loops: CDR1 SGHRS, CDR2 YFSETQ. CDR3 size: 16 residues.

The DNA of the CDR3 is TGTGCCAGTAAGGGAGGGCCGTACACTGAAGCTTTCTTT. Translated, it gives CASKGGPYTEAFF. The rearrangement links TRBV19 to TRBJ1-1; no firm D call. The CDR3 has 13 residues. CDR1 is LNHDA, CDR2 SQIVND, per germline (reference sequence). Trimming took off 7 bases at V and 3 bases at J, with 12 bases between the two ends. The variable domain in full, completed from reference TRBV19 and TRBJ1-1, reads DGGITQSPKYLFRKEGQNVTLSCEQNLNHDAMYWYRQDPGQGLRLIYYSQIVNDFQKGDIAEGYSVSREKKESFPLTVTSAQKNPTAFYLCASKGGPYTEAFFGQGTRLTVV.

As DNA, the CDR3 is TGTGCCAGCAGTTATTCTAGAGGCGGGGTGACCGGGGAGCTGTTTTTT. This gives the protein CASSYSRGGVTGELFF. V is TRBV6-5 and J is TRBJ2-2, with D possibly matching TRBD2 (6 bases). The CDR3 contains 16 residues. V was shortened by 3 bases and J by 5 bases, with 16 bases between the two germline ends. Germline V gene lookup returns CDR1 MNHEY and CDR2 SVGAGI.

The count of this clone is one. The CDR3 spells CASSVSALLFYNEQFF. The CDR3 DNA reads TGTGCCAGCAGCGTAAGCGCCTTACTTTTTTACAATGAGCAGTTCTTC. The J gene is TRBJ2-1, the V gene TRBV9; D unresolved. Trimming cost V 1 base and J 4 bases, with 15 bases left between them. The CDR3 consists of 16 residues. Germline CDR1 and CDR2: SGDLS and YYNGEE.

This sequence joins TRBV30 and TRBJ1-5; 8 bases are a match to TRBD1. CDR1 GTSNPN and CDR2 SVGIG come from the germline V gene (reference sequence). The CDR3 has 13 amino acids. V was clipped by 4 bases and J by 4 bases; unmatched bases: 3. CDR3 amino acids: CAWTDRGNQPQHF. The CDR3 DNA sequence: TGTGCCTGGACCGACAGGGGAAATCAGCCCCAGCATTTT. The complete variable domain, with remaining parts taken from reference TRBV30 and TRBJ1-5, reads SQTIHQWPATLVQPVGSPLSLECTVEGTSNPNLYWYRQAAGRGLQLLFYSVGIGQISSEVPQNLSASRPQDRQFILSSKKLLLSDSGFYLCAWTDRGNQPQHFGDGTRLSIL.

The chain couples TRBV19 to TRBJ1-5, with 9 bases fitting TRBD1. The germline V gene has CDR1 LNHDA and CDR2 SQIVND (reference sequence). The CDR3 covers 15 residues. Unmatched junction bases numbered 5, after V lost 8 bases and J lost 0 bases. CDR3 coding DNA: TGTGCCAGTCGACAGGGGGGGACTAGCAATCAGCCCCAGCATTTT. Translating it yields CASRQGGTSNQPQHF.

The CDR3 sequence: CASSPGLAVINEQFF. CDR3 DNA sequence: TGTGCCAGCAGCCCGGGACTAGCGGTAATAAATGAGCAGTTCTTC. The chain carries TRBV6-6 and TRBJ2-1; TRBD2 matches at 11 bases. V shed 6 bases, J shed 7 bases, and the junction held 8 bases outside the gene matches. CDR1 is MNHNY, CDR2 SVGAGI, per germline (reference sequence). This CDR3 is built from 15 residues.

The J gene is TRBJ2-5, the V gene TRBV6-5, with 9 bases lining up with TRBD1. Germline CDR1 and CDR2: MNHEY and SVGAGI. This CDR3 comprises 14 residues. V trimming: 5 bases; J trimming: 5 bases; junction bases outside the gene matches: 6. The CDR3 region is CASSDGTGRETQYF. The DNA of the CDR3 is TGTGCCAGCAGTGACGGGACAGGGCGGGAGACCCAGTACTTC.

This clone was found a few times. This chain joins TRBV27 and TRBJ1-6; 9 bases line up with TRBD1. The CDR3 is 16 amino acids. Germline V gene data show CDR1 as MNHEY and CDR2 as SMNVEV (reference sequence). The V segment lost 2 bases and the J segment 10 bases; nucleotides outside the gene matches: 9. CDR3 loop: CASSLVRDRVRSPLHF. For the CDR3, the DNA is TGTGCCAGCAGTTTAGTTCGGGACAGGGTTCGATCACCCCTCCACTTT.